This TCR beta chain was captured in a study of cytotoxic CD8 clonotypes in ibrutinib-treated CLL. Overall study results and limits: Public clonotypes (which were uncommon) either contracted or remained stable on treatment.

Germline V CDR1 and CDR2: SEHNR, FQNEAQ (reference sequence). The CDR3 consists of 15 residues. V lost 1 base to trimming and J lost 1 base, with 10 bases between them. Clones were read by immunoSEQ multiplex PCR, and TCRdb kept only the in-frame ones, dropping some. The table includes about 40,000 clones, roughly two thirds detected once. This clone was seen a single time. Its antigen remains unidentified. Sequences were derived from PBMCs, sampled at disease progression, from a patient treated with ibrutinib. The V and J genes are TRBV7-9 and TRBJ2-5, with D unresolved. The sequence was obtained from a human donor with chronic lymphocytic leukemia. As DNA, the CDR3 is TGTGCCAGCAGCTTAGTGTCCGGAATCCAAGAGACCCAGTACTTC. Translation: CASSLVSGIQETQYF.